This record looks at one T cell receptor (beta chain) sequence and its context. Antigen specificity is unknown. Data came from immunoSEQ multiplex PCR; TCRdb stores just in-frame clones and leaves some out. The sample lists 300,000 to 450,000 clones, 92% occurring once. This sample stems from a study of Ad26.COV2.S vaccination and SARS-CoV-2 variants. Broader study findings: A substantial breadth of spike-specific CD8+ and CD4+ T cell responses after vaccination has been reported. Vaccinated and placebo-treated recipients had similar non-spike TCR breadth. Vaccinees showed greater spike-specific TCR breadth than placebo recipients. Measures of TCR breadth and depth may have fallen short of total T cell responses.

V lost 1 base, J lost 6 bases, and 15 bases stayed unmatched. Germline V gene lookup returns CDR1 SGHTA and CDR2 FQGNSA. This CDR3 is built from 17 residues. This sequence joins TRBV7-2 and TRBJ2-7, with 7 positions matching TRBD2. The specimen comprised peripheral blood, sampled after recovery from COVID-19. This sequence was found in a human donor who had recovered from COVID-19. In DNA form, the CDR3 reads TGTGCCAGCAGCTTAGTTTCCTCCCCGGGAGGCTCTTCCGAGCAGTACTTC. Amino acid sequence: CASSLVSSPGGSSEQYF.